This TCR beta chain came from a study of cytomegalovirus exposure and HLA in healthy donors. Across the whole study: The platform used for the roughly 110 validation repertoires matched that of the roughly 700 first-cohort repertoires, a later analysis reported.

The repertoire was sequenced with immunoSEQ multiplex PCR; TCRdb's copy has only in-frame clones and lacks some. The sample contains approximately 220,000 clones, approximately 90% of which appear only once. Comments on this clone: Its antigen is not known.

Study observations and caveats: Associated with cytomegalovirus, according to the listing, were around 160 TCR beta chains.

The donors were members of the approximately 130-subject validation cohort (separate from the roughly 700-subject first cohort). Germline loops: CDR1 SQVTM, CDR2 ANQGSEA. CDR3 length equals 15 residues. Losses at the gene ends were 7 bases for V and 5 bases for J; bases not matched to a gene: 13. This clonotype was obtained from a woman aged 18-35 years in good health and CMV-seronegative. The sequencing input was PBMCs. The genes are TRBV29-1 and TRBJ2-5; the match to TRBD2 covers 10 bases. The CDR3 DNA sequence: TGCAGCGCCTCCGAGGGGGTAGCGGGAGGTGAGACCCAGTACTTC. This codes for CSASEGVAGGETQYF.